This T cell receptor (beta chain) was identified during a study of T cells and Merkel cell carcinoma outcomes (dated by TCRdb to between 2020 and 2021). Regarding the research as a whole: The tumor T-cell repertoire, together with T-cell density, was examined as a predictor of clinical outcome in patients with Merkel cell carcinoma.

General conclusions and limits of the study: The combination of T-cell repertoire features and T-cell density was reported to predict clinical outcomes in patients with Merkel cell carcinoma.

Comments on this clone: Its antigen is unknown. No clone much larger than this one lies a single base away; base qualities are absent.

Receptor amplification or capture employed the immunoSEQ multiplex PCR assay. Imported from immuneACCESS, the table was reduced by TCRdb to in-frame sequences with V and J called. These copies leave out some clones; in studies compared against another copy, an unresolved V gene accounts for under half, and the cause of the remainder is not known. In all, the sample holds under 15,000 clones, and around 95% of those were seen once. Of the sample, approximately 1% falls within the top ten clones. The samples were taken from patients with Merkel cell carcinoma. The specimen sequenced was tumor tissue from Merkel cell carcinoma. The sequence derives from a human donor with Merkel cell carcinoma.

The DNA sequence is as follows: TGTGCCAGCAGCTTAGGAGGCATGAACACTGAAGCTTTCTTT. Its coded protein is CASSLGGMNTEAFF. The sequence joins TRBV7-2 to TRBJ1-1; the D gene cannot be named for sure. The cysteine opens and the phenylalanine closes a CDR3 of 14 amino acids. Of the read, only the CDR3 DNA is kept; its 42 bases are in frame from base 1. As encoded in the germline V gene, CDR1 is SGHTA while CDR2 is FQGNSA. V was cut back by 1 base and J by 0 bases, leaving a gap of 6 bases between them.